The 9 T cell receptor beta chains below come from one sample, sequenced in a study of blood T cell repertoires in COVID-19. Method: immunoSEQ multiplex PCR; TCRdb's copy keeps in-frame clones and lacks some. Among 190,000 or so clones listed, around nine tenths were seen once. Sequencing input: peripheral blood. Source of these receptors: a woman aged 18-30 years who had recovered from COVID-19.

The rearrangement links TRBV20-1 to TRBJ2-3; TRBD2 is a possible D gene (5 bases). This CDR3 is built from 14 residues. Trimming took 3 bases from V and 3 from J, leaving 13 bases between them. CDR1 is DFQATT, CDR2 SNEGSKA, per germline (reference sequence). CDR3 nucleotides: TGCAGTGCTAGTACGGGGATCGGAACAGATACGCAGTATTTT. Its protein product is CSASTGIGTDTQYF.

V usage is TRBV7-8 and J usage is TRBJ2-5; D call uncertain. CDR3 length: 12 amino acids. CDR1 and CDR2 from the germline V gene are SGHVS and FQNEAQ. Trimming pared 7 bases from V and 5 bases from J, leaving 11 bases between. The CDR3 nucleotides read TGTGCCAGCACCCCAGAGAGGGAGACCCAGTACTTC. Protein sequence: CASTPERETQYF.

The chain couples TRBV5-1 to TRBJ2-5, with 12 bases that match TRBD2. The CDR3 sequence is 16 residues long. Germline values: CDR1 SGHRS, CDR2 YFSETQ. V lost 0 bases and J lost 5; bases outside the gene matches: 5. The CDR3: CASSLGLAGVGETQYF. Written as DNA, the CDR3 is TGCGCCAGCAGCTTGGGACTAGCGGGAGTGGGGGAGACCCAGTACTTC.

In its sample, this clone was seen once. Additional DNA sequences in this sample encode the identical CDR3. The chain carries TRBV5-1 and TRBJ2-5; D unresolved. In germline, CDR1 is SGHRS, CDR2 YFSETQ. Trimming removed 0 bases at V and 1 base at J, with 4 bases between. The CDR3 sequence is 13 residues long. For the CDR3, the DNA is TGCGCCAGCAGCTTGGGCAGCCAAGAGACCCAGTACTTC. Translation: CASSLGSQETQYF.

The genes are TRBV4-1 and TRBJ2-7, with D possibly being TRBD2 (5 bases). The CDR3 loop spans 14 amino acids. V was trimmed by 2 bases and J by 5 bases, leaving 13 bases between them. CDR1 MGHRA and CDR2 YSYEKL come from the germline V gene. CDR3 DNA sequence: TGCGCCAGCAGCCAATTATTGTTTAGCGACGAGCAGTACTTC. This gives the protein CASSQLLFSDEQYF.

The gene calls are TRBV18 and TRBJ2-5, with 7 bases identical to TRBD1. CDR1 KGHSH and CDR2 LQKENI come from the germline V gene. With V trimmed by 3 bases and J by 3 bases, 7 bases remained unmatched. This CDR3 spans 15 amino acids. The CDR3 bases are TGTGCCAGCTCACCCTCCGGGACAGAAGAAGAGACCCAGTACTTC. Protein product: CASSPSGTEEETQYF.

This chain connects TRBV9 to TRBJ1-4; 8 bases align to TRBD1. CDR3 length: 15 residues. Per germline, CDR1 SGDLS and CDR2 YYNGEE. J lost 7 bases, V lost 3 bases, and 8 bases had no gene match. CDR3 sequence reads: CASSATGGIGEKLFF. The CDR3 bases are TGTGCCAGCAGCGCCACAGGGGGTATCGGTGAAAAACTGTTTTTT.

The rearrangement uses TRBV2 and TRBJ2-7; D is possibly TRBD2 (7 bases). CDR1 is SNHLY and CDR2 is FYNNEI in the germline V gene. CDR3 length: 12 amino acids. V gave up 7 bases and J gave up 6 bases, with 13 bases separating them. CDR3 sequence (DNA): TGTGCCAGCACGGGCGGGGGCCCCGAGCAGTACTTC. This sequence encodes CASTGGGPEQYF. Looking up the rest from reference TRBV2 and TRBJ2-7 gives the full variable domain: EPEVTQTPSHQVTQMGQEVILRCVPISNHLYFYWYRQILGQKVEFLVSFYNNEISEKSEIFDDQFSVERPDGSNFTLKIRSTKLEDSAMYFCASTGGGPEQYFGPGTRLTVT.

This chain joins TRBV18 and TRBJ2-4; TRBD1 matches 9 bases. V lost 3 bases and J lost 7; bases outside the gene matches: 4. This CDR3 is 14 amino acids long. CDR1 is KGHSH and CDR2 is LQKENI in the germline V gene. CDR3 sequence reads: CASSPGTGPNIQYF. The DNA of the CDR3 is TGTGCCAGCTCACCCGGGACAGGGCCGAACATTCAGTACTTC.